One sample yielded the 21 T cell receptor beta chains listed below, sequenced in a study of cytomegalovirus exposure and HLA in healthy donors. Vbeta (60) and Jbeta (13) primers were used in the PCR. Generated by immunoSEQ multiplex PCR, the TCRdb table keeps only in-frame clones and is missing some. Counted here are 160,000 or so clones, roughly 81% occurring once; the ten biggest clones make up less than 15%. The sample was PBMCs. These receptors all come from a woman aged 45-65 years in good health and CMV-seronegative.

The CDR3 coding sequence is TGTGCCAGCAGCTTGTTTGCCGCGGACACTGAAGCTTTCTTT. It specifies CASSLFAADTEAFF. This chain connects TRBV11-3 to TRBJ1-1; D is unclear. The CDR3 runs to 14 residues. The V gene's germline CDR1 is SGHNT and CDR2 YENEEA. V was pared by 3 bases and J by 3 bases, with 11 bases between.

This chain joins TRBV19 and TRBJ2-7; D is undetermined. This CDR3 comprises 13 residues. The V end lost 5 bases, the J end lost 3 bases, and 11 bases lay between the germline ends. Germline V lookup: CDR1 LNHDA, CDR2 SQIVND (reference sequence). The chain's CDR3 is CASSPGASYEQYF. CDR3 DNA sequence: TGTGCCAGTAGTCCCGGAGCAAGCTACGAGCAGTACTTC.

V gene TRBV18 combines with J gene TRBJ2-5, with 8 bases fitting TRBD2. Germline assignment: CDR1 KGHSH and CDR2 LQKENI. The ends lost 3 bases at V and 1 base at J; junction bases unmatched: 7. This CDR3 comprises 16 residues. The CDR3 nucleotides are TGTGCCAGCTCACCTTCCGTTAGCGGGACCCAAGAGACCCAGTACTTC. Protein: CASSPSVSGTQETQYF. Combining the CDR3 with reference TRBV18 and TRBJ2-5 gives the whole variable domain NAGVMQNPRHLVRRRGQEARLRCSPMKGHSHVYWYRQLPEEGLKFMVYLQKENIIDESGMPKERFSAEFPKEGPSILRIQQVVRGDSAAYFCASSPSVSGTQETQYFGPGTRLLVL.

J is TRBJ2-7 and V is TRBV10-2; 12 positions agree with TRBD2. The germline V gene encodes CDR1 WSHSY and CDR2 SAAADI. The ends lost 6 bases at V and 7 bases at J; junction bases unmatched: 7. The CDR3 contains 14 residues. This chain's CDR3 is CASSPLAGGEEQYF. DNA of the CDR3: TGCGCCAGCAGCCCTCTAGCGGGAGGGGAAGAGCAGTACTTC.

The chain links TRBV7-9 to TRBJ2-1, with TRBD1 matching 8 bases. The V gene's germline CDR1 is SEHNR and CDR2 FQNEAQ (reference sequence). V lost 6 bases, J lost 6 bases, and 7 bases stayed unmatched. The CDR3 extends over 14 amino acids. CDR3 coding DNA: TGTGCCAGCAGACCGGACAGGGATCGCAATGAGCAGTTCTTC. Amino acids: CASRPDRDRNEQFF. The full variable domain, in which reference TRBV7-9 and TRBJ2-1 provide the parts outside the CDR3, is DTGVSQNPRHKITKRGQNVTFRCDPISEHNRLYWYRQTLGQGPEFLTYFQNEAQLEKSRLLSDRFSAERPKGSFSTLEIQRTEQGDSAMYLCASRPDRDRNEQFFGPGTRLTVL.

Comment on this clone: An end of the junction differs from the germline gene, which may be a read error. The chain employs TRBV7-9 and TRBJ2-3, with 8 bases identical to TRBD2. The CDR3 is 17 residues long. Germline CDR1 SEHNR, CDR2 FQNEAQ (reference sequence). The CDR3 DNA sequence: TGTTCCAGCAGTAAGGCAGGACTAGCAATTAGAGGCGATACGCAGTATTTT. Translating it yields CSSSKAGLAIRGDTQYF.

The genes are TRBV5-1 and TRBJ1-1; the match to TRBD1 covers 10 bases. The V and J ends lost 0 bases and 0 bases, in that order; junction bases with no gene match: 2. This CDR3 has 16 amino acids. CDR1 and CDR2 (germline): SGHRS, YFSETQ. The DNA for the CDR3 is TGCGCCAGCAGCTTGGGACAGGGGGCGTTGAACACTGAAGCTTTCTTT. Translated: CASSLGQGALNTEAFF.

The count of this clone is one. The chain carries TRBV15 and TRBJ1-5; the D gene is possibly TRBD1 (6 bases). The V end lost 0 bases, the J end lost 6 bases, and 18 bases lay between the germline ends. The germline V gene has CDR1 LNHNV and CDR2 YYDKDF (reference sequence). The CDR3 consists of 17 residues. Here the CDR3 reads CATSRDRIPGAGQPQHF. The CDR3, as DNA: TGTGCCACCAGCAGAGATCGAATCCCAGGGGCGGGTCAGCCCCAGCATTTT.

This clone was observed a handful of times. The chain employs TRBV19 and TRBJ2-1; 13 bases fit TRBD2. The CDR3 has 17 amino acids. CDR1 and CDR2 from the germline V gene are LNHDA and SQIVND (reference sequence). V shed 4 bases and J 5 bases; nucleotides not matched to a gene: 8. CDR3 in amino acids: CASSTKGLAGIHNEQFF. CDR3 DNA: TGTGCCAGTAGTACTAAGGGACTAGCGGGGATTCACAATGAGCAGTTCTTC.

The rearrangement links TRBV5-1 to TRBJ2-7, with 12 bases matching TRBD1. The germline V gene has CDR1 SGHRS and CDR2 YFSETQ. The CDR3 has 15 residues. The ends lost 4 bases at V and 7 bases at J; junction bases unmatched: 9. The CDR3 region is CASSTRGQGAGEQYF. CDR3 nucleotide sequence: TGCGCCAGCAGCACCAGGGGACAGGGGGCAGGGGAGCAGTACTTC.

Comment on this clone: The identical CDR3 is also encoded by other nucleotide sequences in the sample. The chain links TRBV11-3 to TRBJ2-2; perhaps TRBD1 as D (6 bases). V was clipped by 5 bases and J by 6 bases, with 10 bases between them. Germline V gene lookup returns CDR1 SGHNT and CDR2 YENEEA. The CDR3 is 13 amino acids. In DNA form, the CDR3 reads TGTGCCAGCAGCATATCAGGGGCCGGGGAGCTGTTTTTT. Translating gives CASSISGAGELFF.

The genes are TRBV30 and TRBJ2-2; a possible D gene is TRBD1 (6 bases). Trimming pared 5 bases from V and 0 bases from J, leaving 16 bases between. The CDR3 consists of 16 residues. The germline V gene has CDR1 GTSNPN and CDR2 SVGIG (reference sequence). The CDR3 DNA is TGTGCCTGGGCCCCCCGGACAGACGCGAACACCGGGGAGCTGTTTTTT. Its translation: CAWAPRTDANTGELFF.

This clone appeared once. The chain carries TRBV19 and TRBJ1-1; perhaps TRBD1 as D (5 bases). CDR3 length: 13 amino acids. Trimming left V 6 bases short and J 5 bases short, with 13 bases between. Germline CDR1 and CDR2: LNHDA and SQIVND (reference sequence). The CDR3 sequence is CASSWGRETEAFF. In DNA, the CDR3 is TGTGCCAGTAGCTGGGGGAGGGAAACTGAAGCTTTCTTT.

This clone came up once. This chain joins TRBV7-2 and TRBJ1-1; D is possibly TRBD1 (5 bases). Germline V lookup: CDR1 SGHTA, CDR2 FQGNSA. There are 16 residues in the CDR3. Trimming pared 5 bases from V and 3 bases from J, leaving 19 bases between. CDR3 DNA: TGTGCCAGCAGCCCGCAGGTACGGGGGTATGACACTGAAGCTTTCTTT. Its translation: CASSPQVRGYDTEAFF.

A single count supports this clone. The chain uses TRBV29-1 and TRBJ1-1, with a tentative D call TRBD1 (6 bases). CDR3 length: 14 residues. Trimming left V 6 bases short and J 0 bases short, with 14 bases between. CDR1 and CDR2 from the germline V gene are SQVTM and ANQGSEA. The DNA for the CDR3 is TGCAGCGTGACGCGAGGGGGTTTGAACACTGAAGCTTTCTTT. Amino acids: CSVTRGGLNTEAFF.

The chain links TRBV28 to TRBJ1-2, with TRBD1 as a possible D gene (5 bases). This CDR3 has 15 amino acids. Deletions cut 2 bases from V and 7 bases from J, with 17 bases between. Germline V gene sequence: CDR1 MDHEN, CDR2 SYDVKM. The chain's CDR3 is CASSLKARVLPGYTF. The CDR3 coding sequence is TGTGCCAGCAGTTTAAAGGCCAGGGTCCTCCCTGGCTACACCTTC.

This clone was recorded only once. One end of the junction is discordant with germline, which a read error may explain. The chain's CDR3 is CASSQGENTEAYF. The DNA for the CDR3 is TGTGCCAGCAGTCAGGGGGAGAACACTGAAGCTTACTTT. The chain links TRBV2 to TRBJ1-1, with 7 bases that match TRBD1. Germline V lookup: CDR1 SNHLY, CDR2 FYNNEI. The CDR3 runs 13 residues.

V usage is TRBV7-2 and J usage is TRBJ1-2; 7 nucleotides match TRBD1. V gave up 2 bases and J gave up 4 bases; unmatched junction bases: 7. From germline, CDR1 is SGHTA and CDR2 FQGNSA. This CDR3 region has 15 residues. The CDR3 loop reads CASSLSWTGLYGYTF. The CDR3 coding sequence is TGTGCCAGCAGCTTATCTTGGACAGGACTCTATGGCTACACCTTC.

The chain is built from TRBV10-1 and TRBJ2-1; 10 nucleotides agree with TRBD2. CDR3 length: 13 residues. Trimming took 6 bases from V and 8 from J; bases not matched to a gene: 4. CDR1 is WNHNN and CDR2 is SYGVQD in the germline V gene (reference sequence). CDR3 DNA: TGCGCCAGCAGACCTAGCGGGAGCGATGAGCAGTTCTTC. This encodes CASRPSGSDEQFF.

This clone was picked up one time. The chain employs TRBV4-2 and TRBJ2-5; 7 bases are a match to TRBD1. The DNA end is a closer match to TRBJ2-7, so the J assignment may be wrong. The V gene's germline CDR1 is LGHNA and CDR2 YNFKEQ. The CDR3 covers 15 residues. CDR3 region: CASSQEQGISYEQYF. The CDR3 DNA reads TGTGCCAGCAGCCAGGAACAGGGGATTTCCTACGAGCAGTACTTC.

This sequence joins TRBV18 and TRBJ2-2; 8 positions match TRBD1. This CDR3 contains 16 residues. The V and J ends lost 3 bases and 1 base, in that order; junction bases with no gene match: 4. The V gene's germline CDR1 is KGHSH and CDR2 LQKENI. The CDR3 reads CASSPPGTGNTGELFF. The CDR3, as DNA: TGTGCCAGCTCACCTCCCGGGACAGGGAACACCGGGGAGCTGTTTTTT.